The rows below give T cell receptor beta chains drawn from one sample of a study of blood T cell repertoires in COVID-19. Method: immunoSEQ multiplex PCR; TCRdb's copy keeps in-frame clones and lacks some. This table has 90,000 to 100,000 clones, roughly 89% appearing once. The sequenced sample consisted of peripheral blood. These TCRs come from a woman in her sixties or seventies with COVID-19, enrolled during active disease. CDR3s include the opening cysteine and the closing phenylalanine or tryptophan. D genes are given only for firm matches. A row's size may be missing; if present it is once, few, many or a size class.

v_call: TRBV19; clone_size: -; d_call: TRBD2; j_call: TRBJ2-7; cdr3_aa: CASSRTRDYLREQYF; cdr3_nt: TGTGCCAGTAGCCGCACCCGGGACTACCTACGGGAGCAGTACTTC
v_call: TRBV6-6; clone_size: -; d_call: TRBD1; j_call: TRBJ1-6; cdr3_aa: CASIPKGQGGHSPLHF; cdr3_nt: TGTGCCAGCATACCCAAGGGACAGGGTGGACATTCACCCCTCCACTTT
v_call: TRBV7-2; clone_size: -; d_call: -; j_call: TRBJ2-1; cdr3_aa: CASSLGPNNEQFF; cdr3_nt: TGTGCCAGCAGCTTAGGGCCAAACAATGAGCAGTTCTTC
v_call: TRBV6-4; clone_size: -; d_call: -; j_call: TRBJ1-1; cdr3_aa: CASSATDNTEAFF; cdr3_nt: TGTGCCAGCAGCGCCACAGATAACACTGAAGCTTTCTTT
v_call: TRBV6-2/TRBV6-3; clone_size: -; d_call: -; j_call: TRBJ1-2; cdr3_aa: CASSYWRGQLKHGYTF; cdr3_nt: TGTGCCAGCAGTTACTGGCGCGGACAGCTCAAGCACGGCTACACCTTC
v_call: TRBV23-1; clone_size: once; d_call: -; j_call: TRBJ2-5; cdr3_aa: CASSQCSAPGVQETQYF; cdr3_nt: TGCGCCAGCAGTCAATGCTCCGCCCCAGGGGTCCAAGAGACCCAGTACTTC
v_call: TRBV18; clone_size: -; d_call: -; j_call: TRBJ1-2; cdr3_aa: CASSPSEEYGYTF; cdr3_nt: TGTGCCAGCTCACCCTCTGAGGAATATGGCTACACCTTC
v_call: TRBV6-2/TRBV6-3; clone_size: once; d_call: -; j_call: TRBJ1-2; cdr3_aa: CASSSLLDGRGGYTF; cdr3_nt: TGTGCCAGCAGTTCCCTCTTGGACGGACGGGGAGGCTACACCTTC
v_call: TRBV3-1/TRBV3-2; clone_size: -; d_call: -; j_call: TRBJ1-1; cdr3_aa: CASSQDSSQMTEAFF; cdr3_nt: TGTGCCAGCAGCCAAGATAGTAGCCAGATGACTGAAGCTTTCTTT
v_call: TRBV9; clone_size: -; d_call: -; j_call: TRBJ1-2; cdr3_aa: CASSVVPAGNYGYTF; cdr3_nt: TGTGCCAGCAGCGTAGTCCCGGCAGGGAACTATGGCTACACCTTC
v_call: TRBV9; clone_size: -; d_call: -; j_call: TRBJ2-1; cdr3_aa: CASSVGTAAYNEQFF; cdr3_nt: TGTGCCAGCAGCGTAGGTACAGCAGCCTACAATGAGCAGTTCTTC
v_call: TRBV19; clone_size: -; d_call: -; j_call: TRBJ1-6; cdr3_aa: CASSIILSGNSPLHF; cdr3_nt: TGTGCCAGTAGCATAATACTATCAGGGAACTCACCCCTCCACTTT
v_call: TRBV12-3/TRBV12-4; clone_size: -; d_call: -; j_call: TRBJ2-7; cdr3_aa: CASKIGNFGEQYF; cdr3_nt: TGTGCCAGCAAAATCGGGAACTTCGGCGAGCAGTACTTC
v_call: TRBV28; clone_size: once; d_call: TRBD2; j_call: TRBJ2-7; cdr3_aa: CASSPGRGDTYEQYF; cdr3_nt: TGTGCCAGCAGCCCCGGGAGGGGGGACACCTACGAGCAGTACTTC
v_call: TRBV21-1; clone_size: -; d_call: -; j_call: TRBJ1-3; cdr3_aa: CASSKVPGHGNTIYF; cdr3_nt: TGTGCCAGCAGCAAAGTTCCAGGTCACGGAAACACCATATATTTT
v_call: TRBV7-2; clone_size: -; d_call: -; j_call: TRBJ1-1; cdr3_aa: CASSSDRNTEAFF; cdr3_nt: TGTGCCAGCAGCTCGGACAGGAACACTGAAGCTTTCTTT
v_call: TRBV9; clone_size: -; d_call: -; j_call: TRBJ2-5; cdr3_aa: CASSPRSPSGETQYF; cdr3_nt: TGTGCCAGCAGCCCCCGTTCCCCCTCAGGGGAGACCCAGTACTTC
v_call: TRBV10-3; clone_size: -; d_call: -; j_call: TRBJ1-1; cdr3_aa: CAISRAVDSLMNTEAFF; cdr3_nt: TGTGCCATCAGTCGGGCGGTGGACAGCCTAATGAACACTGAAGCTTTCTTT
v_call: TRBV4-3; clone_size: -; d_call: TRBD1; j_call: TRBJ1-1; cdr3_aa: CASSQDWSGGGENTEAFF; cdr3_nt: TGCGCCAGCAGCCAAGATTGGTCAGGGGGCGGAGAAAACACTGAAGCTTTCTTT
v_call: TRBV2; clone_size: -; d_call: -; j_call: TRBJ1-1; cdr3_aa: CASLGDRHTEAFF; cdr3_nt: TGTGCCAGCCTCGGTGACAGGCACACTGAAGCTTTCTTT
v_call: TRBV15; clone_size: -; d_call: TRBD1; j_call: TRBJ1-6; cdr3_aa: CATSRDRAPNSPLHF; cdr3_nt: TGTGCCACCAGCAGGGACAGGGCCCCAAATTCACCCCTCCACTTT
v_call: TRBV2; clone_size: -; d_call: -; j_call: TRBJ1-1; cdr3_aa: CASTGEQNTEAFF; cdr3_nt: TGTGCCAGCACCGGAGAGCAGAACACTGAAGCTTTCTTT
v_call: TRBV18; clone_size: -; d_call: TRBD2; j_call: TRBJ2-1; cdr3_aa: CASSPGLAGSYNEQFF; cdr3_nt: TGTGCCAGCTCACCGGGACTAGCGGGGAGTTACAATGAGCAGTTCTTC